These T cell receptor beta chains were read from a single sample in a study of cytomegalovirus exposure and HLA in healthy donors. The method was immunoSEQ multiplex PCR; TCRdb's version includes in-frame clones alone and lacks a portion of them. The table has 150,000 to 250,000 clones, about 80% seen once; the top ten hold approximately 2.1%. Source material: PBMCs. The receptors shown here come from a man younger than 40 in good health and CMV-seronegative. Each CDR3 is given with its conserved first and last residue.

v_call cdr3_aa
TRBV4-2 CASSPRLAGDRDEQYF
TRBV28 CASSSLAVSYKGEQFF
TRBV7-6 CASSPRGETQYF
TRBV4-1 CASSQLTGGASYNEQFF
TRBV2 CASKGGRAIEAFF
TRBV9 CASSVDEQYYEQYF
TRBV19 CASSSPAGTGELYGYTF
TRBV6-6 CASRSPGQEQPQHF
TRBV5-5 CASSLIWLAGDNEQFF
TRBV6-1 CASSGRTDTSTDTQYF
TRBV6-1 CASSTITSSYEQYF
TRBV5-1 CASSPLSGGSEKLFF
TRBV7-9 CASSSPGLLDTQYF
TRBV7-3 CASSYADIRAFF
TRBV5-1 CASSWGGTMNTGELFF
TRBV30 CAWRGLLNSPLHF
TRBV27 CASSLSRGDTQYF
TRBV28 CATRGSSYNEQFF
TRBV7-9 CASSPVQGMSGNTIYF
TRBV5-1 CASSPGLAGDLYQETQYF
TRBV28 CASRGQGAGGYTF
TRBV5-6 CASSWGRGGTDTQYF
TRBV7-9 CASSFGTGGANYGYTF
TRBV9 CAGSPDSSGNTIYF
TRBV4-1 CASSQKGLANEQFF
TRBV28 CASRDRGLNEQYF
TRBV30 CAWESGSGNTIYF